Listed below are T cell receptor beta chains from one sample, sequenced in a study of T-cell reconstitution after alpha-beta-depleted transplantation in children. TCRdb re-derived calls from the PCR reads in MiXCR, one entry per CDR3 protein. Of under 250,000 distinct CDR3 sequences in the sample, approximately 7% are singletons; the top ten hold 5.5%. Material: PBMCs, obtained before TCRalphabeta/CD19-depleted stem cell transplant. The receptors originated from a boy aged 2-15 years with acute lymphoblastic leukemia, due to receive a stem cell transplant. Both conserved end residues are part of each CDR3. D genes are given only for firm matches. Size is stated for part of the rows, as once, few or many counts, or as a class when the clone is expanded.

TRBD1	TRBV7-9	many	TRBJ2-1	TGTGCCAGCAGCTTAGGGCAGGGGGCGGAGGTGCAGTTCTTC	CASSLGQGAEVQFF
NA	TRBV20-1	many	TRBJ2-2	TGCAGTGCTATTGTACCTATTGGGTCCGGGGAGCTGTTTTTT	CSAIVPIGSGELFF
NA	TRBV15	many	TRBJ2-1	TGTGCCACCAGACCCTTTCCCGGGCAGAACAATGAGCAGTTCTTC	CATRPFPGQNNEQFF
TRBD2	TRBV7-9	few	TRBJ2-1	TGTGCCAGCAGCTCGACTAGCGGGAGAGGGGGCAATGAGCAGTTCTTC	CASSSTSGRGGNEQFF
NA	TRBV28	few	TRBJ1-5	TGTGCCAGCAGTTGGGGTGGCAGTCCATATAGCAATCAGCCCCAGCATTTT	CASSWGGSPYSNQPQHF
NA	TRBV20-1	many	TRBJ2-7	TGCAGTGCTAGAGTGTCCCCGAGCTCCTACGAGCAGTACTTC	CSARVSPSSYEQYF
NA	TRBV12-3/TRBV12-4	many	TRBJ1-1	TGTGCCAGCAGCCGACAGGAGAACACTGAAGCTTTCTTT	CASSRQENTEAFF
NA	TRBV6-5	NA	TRBJ2-7	TGTGCCAGCAGTCAGGGTAACGAGCAGTACTTC	CASSQGNEQYF
TRBD1	TRBV14	many	TRBJ1-1	TGTGCCAGCAGTCCCGGACAGGGGAGGATCAACACTGAAGCTTTCTTT	CASSPGQGRINTEAFF
NA	TRBV7-8	many	TRBJ1-4	TGTGCCAGCAGCTTAGAGGAGTCCACTAATGAAAAACTGTTTTTT	CASSLEESTNEKLFF
NA	TRBV10-3	many	TRBJ2-3	TGTGCCATCGGCCCTCAAGATACGCAGTATTTT	CAIGPQDTQYF
TRBD2	TRBV24-1	many	TRBJ2-1	TGTGCCACCCAATCGGGACTAGCGGACAATGAGCAGTTCTTC	CATQSGLADNEQFF
NA	TRBV29-1	many	TRBJ2-1	TGCAGCGTTCCGACCCGAAATGAGCAGTTCTTC	CSVPTRNEQFF
NA	TRBV7-8	many	TRBJ2-3	TGTGCCAGCAGCCCCGAGGGCGGGCCCACCCGAGATACGCAGTATTTT	CASSPEGGPTRDTQYF
NA	TRBV27	NA	TRBJ2-7	TGTGCCAGCAGCCCGCGCCGCAGCTCCTACGAGCAGTACTTC	CASSPRRSSYEQYF
TRBD2	TRBV28	NA	TRBJ2-7	TGTGCCAGCAGGCTACCGGGACTAGCGCCCGAGCAGTACTTC	CASRLPGLAPEQYF
TRBD2	TRBV4-2	NA	TRBJ2-7	TGTGCCAGCAGCCAAGAGGGACTAGCGGGGGGACACGAGCAGTACTTC	CASSQEGLAGGHEQYF
TRBD1	TRBV6-5	many	TRBJ2-1	TGTGCCAGCAGTTCGTCCGGGACAGCCTACAATGAGCAGTTCTTC	CASSSSGTAYNEQFF
NA	TRBV29-1	many	TRBJ1-1	TGCAGCGTTGAAAAGGGGGGGGAGTTGAACACTGAAGCTTTCTTT	CSVEKGGELNTEAFF
NA	TRBV24-1	few	TRBJ1-1	TGTGCCACCAGTGAACAGGGGAACACTGAAGCTTTCTTT	CATSEQGNTEAFF
NA	TRBV11-2	many	TRBJ1-2	TGTGCCAGCAGCTTAATATTTGGGGGGCGCGGCTACACCTTC	CASSLIFGGRGYTF
NA	TRBV2	few	TRBJ2-2	TGTGCCAGCACCCCTGCTGGGGGGTCCAACACCGGGGAGCTGTTTTTT	CASTPAGGSNTGELFF
TRBD1	TRBV5-1	NA	TRBJ2-7	TGCGCCAGCAGCTTGGAGGGGGCTAGCTACGAGCAGTACTTC	CASSLEGASYEQYF
NA	TRBV11-2	NA	TRBJ1-1	TGTGCCAGCAGCTTAGGACTAAGGACCCTTTCAAAGGGAGCTTTCTTT	CASSLGLRTLSKGAFF
NA	TRBV7-2	many	TRBJ2-2	TGTGCCAGCAGCTTAGCCAGGGGAACCGGGGAGCTGTTTTTT	CASSLARGTGELFF
NA	TRBV20-1	few	TRBJ1-6	TGCAGTGCCGCTAGTACAGGACCCCTCCACTTT	CSAASTGPLHF
NA	TRBV4-2	many	TRBJ2-3	TGTGCCAGCAGCCGGCGCTGGGGAGGAGCAGATACGCAGTATTTT	CASSRRWGGADTQYF
NA	TRBV2	NA	TRBJ1-4	TGTGCCAGCAGCGGATTTACAGGGTGGAGAGAAAAACTGTTTTTT	CASSGFTGWREKLFF
NA	TRBV20-1	few	TRBJ2-1	TGCAGTGCGGCCCGGGCAGAAGGCTCCTACAATGAGCAGTTCTTC	CSAARAEGSYNEQFF
NA	TRBV29-1	many	TRBJ2-3	TGCAGCGTTGATCCGAACACAGATACGCAGTATTTT	CSVDPNTDTQYF
NA	TRBV10-3	once	TRBJ2-7	TGTGCCATCAGTGAGCCCCGAACAGAGTTGGGGAACGAGCAGTACTTC	CAISEPRTELGNEQYF
NA	TRBV29-1	many	TRBJ2-7	TGCAGCGTTGACGGAGAAGGAGGGTCCTACGAGCAGTACTTC	CSVDGEGGSYEQYF
NA	TRBV7-2	many	TRBJ1-2	TGTGCCAGCAGCTTAGTGAACTATGGCTACACCTTC	CASSLVNYGYTF
NA	TRBV28	few	TRBJ1-5	TGTGCCAGCAGTCTGACAGAGGATCAGCCCCAGCATTTT	CASSLTEDQPQHF
NA	TRBV15	many	TRBJ2-2	TGTGCCACCAGACTAGCGAACACCGGGGAGCTGTTTTTT	CATRLANTGELFF
NA	TRBV10-3	many	TRBJ2-1	TGTGCCGTAAGGGACCTCCAGGGGGGGCATGAGCAGTTCTTC	CAVRDLQGGHEQFF
NA	TRBV7-2	NA	TRBJ2-1	TGTGCCAGCAGCACCCGACACGGCTACAATGAGCAGTTCTTC	CASSTRHGYNEQFF
NA	TRBV7-9	few	TRBJ2-2	TGTGCCAGCAGCTCGGCTATAGCCGGGGAGCTGTTTTTT	CASSSAIAGELFF
TRBD2	TRBV11-3	many	TRBJ2-5	TGTGCCAGCAGCGACATTGCGGGGGGGGTAAGGCAAGAGACCCAGTACTTC	CASSDIAGGVRQETQYF
TRBD1	TRBV7-9	many	TRBJ2-5	TGTGCCAGCAGCTGGGACAGACAAGAGACCCAGTACTTC	CASSWDRQETQYF
NA	TRBV4-1	few	TRBJ2-1	TGCGCCAGCAGCCAAGACCCGGGGAAAGAGCAGTTCTTC	CASSQDPGKEQFF
NA	TRBV27	few	TRBJ2-7	TGTGCCAGCAGTCCCCGACTAGACCTCTACGAGCAGTACTTC	CASSPRLDLYEQYF
TRBD2	TRBV6-4	few	TRBJ2-1	TGTGCCAGCAGCCCCAGCGGGGGGGCAGGTGAGCAGTTCTTC	CASSPSGGAGEQFF
NA	TRBV10-2	many	TRBJ2-2	TGCGCCAGCAGCCACGGCACCGGGGAGCTGTTTTTT	CASSHGTGELFF
NA	TRBV27	NA	TRBJ1-5	TGTGCCAGCTCGGAAGGGGCTATCAATCAGCCCCAGCATTTT	CASSEGAINQPQHF
NA	TRBV6-5	many	TRBJ2-6	TGTGCCAGCAGTTACTCATCACCTACTGGGTCTGGGGCCAACGTCCTGACTTTC	CASSYSSPTGSGANVLTF
NA	TRBV5-5	NA	TRBJ1-5	TGTGCCAGCAGATTTTCACAGGGTATGGGACAGCCCCAGCATTTT	CASRFSQGMGQPQHF
NA	TRBV4-2	NA	TRBJ1-1	TGTGCCAGCAGCCAACGTAAGGACGCAAAGAACACTGAAGCTTTCTTT	CASSQRKDAKNTEAFF
NA	TRBV20-1	many	TRBJ2-1	TGCAGTGCTAGAGATCTCGTATCGGCTTTGGGCAATGAGCAGTTCTTC	CSARDLVSALGNEQFF
TRBD2	TRBV28	NA	TRBJ2-7	TGTGCCAGCAGAGGGACTAGCGGGAGGAACGAGCAGTACTTC	CASRGTSGRNEQYF
NA	TRBV7-2	few	TRBJ2-1	TGTGCCAGCAGCTTAGGAGGTACGAACAATGAGCAGTTCTTC	CASSLGGTNNEQFF